Shown below are 5 T cell receptor beta chains from a single sample sequenced in a study of T-cell reconstitution after alpha-beta-depleted transplantation in children. Preparation of the TCRbeta library involved a method that used unique molecular identifiers. TCRdb used MiXCR to reprocess the PCR reads, holding one entry per CDR3 protein. Among some 840,000 distinct CDR3 sequences listed, about 15% were seen once. The specimen was PBMCs, mostly from graft donor cells, collected 360 days after TCRalphabeta/CD19-depleted stem cell transplant. These receptor sequences come from a male patient between 5 and 17 years old who had a stem cell transplant for acute lymphoblastic leukemia, so the T cells may come from the graft donor.

This clonotype occurred a few times. The chain uses TRBV6-6 and TRBJ1-4; TRBD1 is a possible D gene (5 bases). Trimming removed 2 bases at V and 8 bases at J, with 18 bases between. The CDR3 contains 16 residues. Germline CDR1 MNHNY, CDR2 SVGAGI (reference sequence). The CDR3 spells CASSYGSRGWGEKLFF. CDR3 coding DNA: TGTGCCAGCAGTTACGGGTCGCGGGGCTGGGGCGAAAAACTGTTTTTT.

This chain connects TRBV13 to TRBJ2-5; no clear D gene. Trimming removed 5 bases at V and 0 bases at J, with 19 bases between. CDR1 and CDR2 (germline): PRHDT, FYEKMQ (reference sequence). The CDR3 sequence is 17 residues long. CDR3 bases: TGTGCCAGCAGCCCCTTGTGGGGAAGAACGTACCAAGAGACCCAGTACTTC. As protein: CASSPLWGRTYQETQYF.

The genes are TRBV13 and TRBJ2-1, with TRBD2 matching over 8 bases. This CDR3 has 13 residues. J lost 8 bases, V lost 3 bases, and 3 bases had no gene match. Germline CDR1 reads PRHDT; CDR2 reads FYEKMQ (reference sequence). This chain's CDR3 is CASSFRAGDEQFF. The CDR3, as DNA: TGTGCCAGCAGCTTTAGAGCGGGAGATGAGCAGTTCTTC.

This clonotype occurred a few times. This sequence joins TRBV5-1 and TRBJ2-1; D may be TRBD1 (6 bases). Germline CDR1 SGHRS, CDR2 YFSETQ. V was clipped by 0 bases and J by 6 bases, with 10 bases between them. This CDR3 has 14 residues. The CDR3 sequence: CASSLGQGFNEQFF. CDR3 coding DNA: TGCGCCAGCAGCTTGGGGCAGGGGTTCAATGAGCAGTTCTTC.

This clonotype was seen many times. V and J are TRBV5-1 and TRBJ2-7, with 9 bases matching TRBD1. Germline CDR1 SGHRS, CDR2 YFSETQ. Trimming at V came to 0 bases and at J to 5 bases, leaving 9 bases not matched to a gene. The CDR3 has 16 residues. The CDR3 DNA is TGCGCCAGCAGCTTGGGCCGGAGGACAGGGGACAACGAGCAGTACTTC. It codes for CASSLGRRTGDNEQYF.